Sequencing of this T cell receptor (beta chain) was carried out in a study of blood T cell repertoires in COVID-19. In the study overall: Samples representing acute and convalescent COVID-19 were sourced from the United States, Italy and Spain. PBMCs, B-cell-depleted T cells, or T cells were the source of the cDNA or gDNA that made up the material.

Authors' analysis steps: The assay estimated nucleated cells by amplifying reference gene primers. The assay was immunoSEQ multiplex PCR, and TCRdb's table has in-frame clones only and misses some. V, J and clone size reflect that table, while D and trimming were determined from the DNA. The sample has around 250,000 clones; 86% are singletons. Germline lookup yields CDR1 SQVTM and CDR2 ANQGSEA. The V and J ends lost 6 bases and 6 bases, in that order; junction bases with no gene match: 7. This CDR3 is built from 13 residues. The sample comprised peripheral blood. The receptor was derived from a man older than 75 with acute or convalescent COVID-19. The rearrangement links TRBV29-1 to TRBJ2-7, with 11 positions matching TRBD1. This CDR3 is CSVPGTGGREQYF. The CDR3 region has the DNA TGCAGCGTGCCCGGGACAGGGGGACGCGAGCAGTACTTC.